The present T cell receptor beta chain was sequenced within a study of PD-1 blockade in mismatch repair-deficient tumors. TCRdb's copy holds only in-frame clones and misses some; the assay was immunoSEQ multiplex PCR. The profile covers about 120,000 clones, with 85% to 90% appearing a single time and 13% taken by the ten largest. Germline CDR1 and CDR2: MGHRA and YSYEKL. CDR3 length: 19 residues. V shed 0 bases and J 4 bases; nucleotides not matched to a gene: 12. The TCR sequence derives from an adult with mismatch repair-deficient cancer. The chain joins TRBV4-1 to TRBJ1-1; 12 bases line up with TRBD1. This material consisted of peripheral blood, taken 44 weeks after starting pembrolizumab. Here the CDR3 DNA reads TGCGCCAGCAGCCAAGATCGGGGACAGGGGGCGGGAATCGGCACTGAAGCTTTCTTT. Translation: CASSQDRGQGAGIGTEAFF.